Following are 10 T cell receptor beta chains from one sample sequenced in a study of blood T cell repertoires in COVID-19. Here immunoSEQ multiplex PCR was the method, and the copy in TCRdb shows in-frame clones only, minus some. The data contain more than 150,000 clones, 80% of them singletons. The material sequenced was PBMCs or T cells enriched from blood (not recorded which). All receptors derive from a man between 60 and 75 years old who had been exposed to COVID-19.

This sequence joins TRBV28 and TRBJ1-2, with 9 bases lining up with TRBD1. The V segment lost 5 bases and the J segment 6 bases; nucleotides outside the gene matches: 10. CDR1 and CDR2 from the germline V gene are MDHEN and SYDVKM. The CDR3 consists of 15 residues. CDR3 sequence: CASSVNRGRFDGYTF. In DNA form, the CDR3 reads TGTGCCAGCAGTGTTAACAGGGGGCGGTTTGATGGCTACACCTTC.

The V gene is TRBV27, the J gene TRBJ2-7; 9 nucleotides agree with TRBD2. The germline CDR1 and CDR2 sequences are MNHEY and SMNVEV (reference sequence). The CDR3 extends over 14 amino acids. V gave up 6 bases and J gave up 1 base; unmatched junction bases: 4. CDR3 nucleotide sequence: TGTGCCAGCAGCGAGAGCGGGAGGTCCTACGAGCAGTACTTC. Translation: CASSESGRSYEQYF.

The chain uses TRBV5-4 and TRBJ2-3; 13 bases line up with TRBD2. V lost 4 bases and J lost 0; bases outside the gene matches: 8. Germline CDR1 and CDR2: SGHNT and YYREEE (reference sequence). The CDR3 is 18 amino acids. CDR3 amino acids: CASSQGGLAGSSTDTQYF. DNA of the CDR3: TGTGCCAGCAGCCAGGGGGGACTAGCGGGGTCTAGCACAGATACGCAGTATTTT.

The chain is built from TRBV10-2 and TRBJ1-5; no clear D. The V and J ends lost 0 bases and 7 bases respectively, with 10 bases between them. CDR1 and CDR2 from the germline V gene are WSHSY and SAAADI. The CDR3 consists of 14 residues. CDR3 in DNA: TGCGCCAGCAGTGAGTCGGGTGGGAGCCAGCCCCAGCATTTT. This encodes CASSESGGSQPQHF.

V gene TRBV19 combines with J gene TRBJ1-5; D is unclear. The CDR3 has 14 residues. Germline CDR1 LNHDA, CDR2 SQIVND (reference sequence). Trimming left V 8 bases short and J 4 bases short, with 15 bases between. The chain's CDR3 is CASHIRGRNQPQHF. CDR3 coding DNA: TGTGCCAGTCATATCCGGGGTCGGAATCAGCCCCAGCATTTT. The whole variable domain, filled in from reference TRBV19 and TRBJ1-5, reads DGGITQSPKYLFRKEGQNVTLSCEQNLNHDAMYWYRQDPGQGLRLIYYSQIVNDFQKGDIAEGYSVSREKKESFPLTVTSAQKNPTAFYLCASHIRGRNQPQHFGDGTRLSIL.

The V gene is TRBV24-1, the J gene TRBJ2-3; TRBD2 agrees at 8 bases. Germline CDR1 and CDR2: KGHDR and SFDVKD. V was pared by 9 bases and J by 1 base, with 8 bases of the junction left unmatched. This CDR3 has 15 amino acids. The CDR3 sequence: CATPAAGEGTDTQYF. The CDR3 DNA reads as TGTGCCACCCCTGCAGCGGGAGAGGGCACAGATACGCAGTATTTT.

This chain connects TRBV11-2 to TRBJ2-5, with TRBD2 matching 8 bases. The CDR3 extends over 15 amino acids. From germline, CDR1 is SGHAT and CDR2 FQNNGV. V lost 5 bases to trimming and J lost 3 bases; unmatched junction nucleotides: 8. As DNA, the CDR3 is TGTGCCAGCAGCGAGAGCGGGAGCAAAGAAGAGACCCAGTACTTC. Translating it yields CASSESGSKEETQYF.

The chain has TRBV19 and TRBJ1-3; TRBD1 might be the D (5 bases). Per germline, CDR1 LNHDA and CDR2 SQIVND (reference sequence). This CDR3 is 14 amino acids long. Between the trimmed V and J ends, which lost 8 bases and 4 bases, there was a span of 15 bases. The CDR3 is CASCFQGSGNTIYF. DNA of the CDR3: TGTGCCAGTTGTTTTCAGGGTTCAGGAAACACCATATATTTT.

V usage is TRBV10-2 and J usage is TRBJ2-7; no clear D. From germline, CDR1 is WSHSY and CDR2 SAAADI. This CDR3 region has 14 residues. V was shortened by 2 bases and J by 2 bases, with 10 bases between the two germline ends. DNA for the CDR3: TGCGCCAGCAGTGAGCGGCCAGGTACCTACGAGCAGTACTTC. This translates into CASSERPGTYEQYF.

V is TRBV19 and J is TRBJ1-2, with 7 bases fitting TRBD1. The length of the CDR3 is 13 residues. Germline-derived CDR1 and CDR2 are LNHDA and SQIVND (reference sequence). Trimming took 8 bases from V and 2 from J; bases not matched to a gene: 5. CDR3 in DNA: TGTGCCAGTGGGCCACAGGGGAACTATGGCTACACCTTC. As protein: CASGPQGNYGYTF.